These T cell receptor beta chains were read from a single sample in a study of technical replicates of blood from several donors. Generated by immunoSEQ multiplex PCR, the TCRdb table keeps only in-frame clones and is missing some. The data show 75,000 to 90,000 clones, with 93% seen just once and about 0.37% held by the top ten. Material: T cells isolated from PBMCs. These receptors came from a human donor in good health. CDR3s include the opening cysteine and the closing phenylalanine or tryptophan. A D gene is named only where the DNA matches it firmly. Not all rows give a size; the values are once, few, many and, for expanded clones, a class.

TRBD1 NA TRBJ1-2 15 TRBV7-2 CASGFYDRAFYGYTF TGTGCCAGCGGATTCTACGACAGGGCTTTCTATGGCTACACCTTC
NA once TRBJ2-7 15 TRBV10-3 CAISITGTNAYEQYF TGTGCCATCAGTATTACCGGGACAAACGCCTACGAGCAGTACTTC
TRBD1 once TRBJ2-1 15 TRBV25-1 CASSAGTGRTNEQFF TGTGCCAGCAGTGCTGGGACAGGGAGAACAAATGAGCAGTTCTTC
NA NA TRBJ1-1 13 TRBV4-1 CASSQLPGTEAFF TGCGCCAGCAGCCAATTACCGGGGACTGAAGCTTTCTTT
NA once TRBJ1-5 13 TRBV6-5 CASSYEPHQPQHF TGTGCCAGCAGTTACGAGCCTCATCAGCCCCAGCATTTT
NA NA TRBJ2-7 16 TRBV6-6 CASSYNQDYYPYEQYF TGTGCCAGCAGTTACAACCAGGACTATTACCCCTACGAGCAGTACTTC
TRBD1 NA TRBJ2-3 15 TRBV29-1 CSVDSLTGVGDTQYF TGCAGCGTTGATAGTCTGACAGGGGTCGGGGATACGCAGTATTTT
TRBD1 NA TRBJ1-2 14 TRBV7-9 CASSLDRGVNGYTF TGTGCCAGCAGCTTAGACAGGGGAGTCAATGGCTACACCTTC
TRBD2 NA TRBJ2-2 16 TRBV2 CASSDRLAGRTGELFF TGTGCCAGCAGTGATAGACTAGCGGGAAGAACCGGGGAGCTGTTTTTT
NA NA TRBJ1-2 14 TRBV13 CASSTYWRDGGYTF TGTGCCAGCAGCACGTACTGGAGGGATGGGGGCTACACCTTC
NA NA TRBJ1-1 13 TRBV19 CASSIGSGTEAFF TGTGCCAGTAGTATAGGGTCGGGCACTGAAGCTTTCTTT
TRBD1 NA TRBJ2-3 16 TRBV2 CASSITGTGGLDTQYF TGTGCCAGCAGTATAACCGGGACAGGGGGCTTAGATACGCAGTATTTT
NA NA TRBJ1-1 15 TRBV2 CASSNPQGMNTEAFF TGTGCCAGCAGTAACCCCCAGGGGATGAACACTGAAGCTTTCTTT
NA NA TRBJ2-7 16 TRBV5-1 CASSPLDQGTGYEQYF TGCGCCAGCAGCCCGCTGGACCAGGGGACCGGCTACGAGCAGTACTTC
NA NA TRBJ2-5 15 TRBV9 CASSGDKRGLETQYF TGTGCCAGCAGCGGGGACAAGAGGGGATTAGAGACCCAGTACTTC
NA NA TRBJ2-1 13 TRBV11-2 CASSLSSVGEQFF TGTGCCAGCAGCTTATCTAGTGTGGGTGAGCAGTTCTTC
NA NA TRBJ1-1 13 TRBV7-8 CASSLTENTEAFF TGTGCCAGCAGCTTGACAGAGAACACTGAAGCTTTCTTT
TRBD2 NA TRBJ2-1 17 TRBV13 CASSLSLAGGSYNEQFF TGTGCCAGCAGCTTATCTCTAGCGGGAGGGTCCTACAATGAGCAGTTCTTC
TRBD1 NA TRBJ1-1 14 TRBV29-1 CSVERQGNVGEAFF TGCAGCGTTGAGAGACAGGGGAATGTCGGTGAAGCTTTCTTT
NA NA TRBJ2-7 14 TRBV15 CATSTGTGNYEQYF TGTGCCACCAGCACCGGAACAGGGAACTACGAGCAGTACTTC
NA NA TRBJ2-4 14 TRBV14 CASSQDGDGNIQYF TGTGCCAGCAGCCAAGATGGAGACGGAAACATTCAGTACTTC
NA NA TRBJ2-7 16 TRBV21-1 CASSKREGSGIREQYF TGTGCCAGCAGCAAAAGGGAGGGATCAGGAATTCGCGAGCAGTACTTC
NA NA TRBJ1-1 15 TRBV11-2 CASSFSVSLNTEAFF TGTGCCAGCAGCTTTAGTGTTAGCTTGAACACTGAAGCTTTCTTT
NA NA TRBJ1-5 15 TRBV27 CASQSGHYSNQPQHF TGTGCCAGCCAAAGCGGGCATTATAGCAATCAGCCCCAGCATTTT
NA NA TRBJ2-6 16 TRBV23-1 CASSQCAGPGANVLTF TGCGCCAGCAGTCAATGTGCAGGGCCTGGGGCCAACGTCCTGACTTTC
NA once TRBJ2-6 18 TRBV7-3 CASSSRAGTGSGANVLTF TGTGCCAGCAGCTCCCGGGCGGGTACCGGCTCTGGGGCCAACGTCCTGACTTTC
NA once TRBJ1-4 14 TRBV2 CASTLTAINEKLFF TGTGCCAGCACCCTGACAGCTATTAATGAAAAACTGTTTTTT
NA NA TRBJ2-5 13 TRBV7-2 CASSSSTGETQYF TGTGCCAGCAGCTCTAGCACAGGGGAGACCCAGTACTTC
NA once TRBJ2-7 13 TRBV28 CASRRAFAYEQYF TGTGCCAGCAGGAGGGCCTTCGCCTACGAGCAGTACTTC
NA NA TRBJ2-7 13 TRBV19 CASSIHRAYEQYF TGTGCCAGTAGTATCCACCGGGCCTACGAGCAGTACTTC
NA few TRBJ2-2 12 TRBV19 CASSLYTGELFF TGTGCCAGTAGCCTTTACACCGGGGAGCTGTTTTTT